The sequence of this TCR beta chain was determined in a study of blood T cell repertoires in COVID-19. Background on the study: T cells, B-cell-depleted T cells, or PBMCs provided the cDNA or gDNA that served as material.

The germline V gene has CDR1 SGHTA and CDR2 FQGNSA. The CDR3 has 13 amino acids. Between the trimmed V and J ends, which lost 5 bases and 2 bases, there was a span of 10 bases. Some clones are missing from TCRdb's copy, which holds only in-frame ones; the method was immunoSEQ multiplex PCR. The table shows 60,000 to 75,000 clones, with more than 70% occurring only once. Sample: peripheral blood. The sequence came from a man in his 60s with acute or convalescent COVID-19. The chain combines TRBV7-2 with TRBJ2-7; D possibly corresponds to TRBD2 (5 bases). DNA for the CDR3: TGTGCCAGCAGCCCGCGGGCGGCCTACGAGCAGTACTTC. Protein: CASSPRAAYEQYF.